Below are 32 T cell receptor beta chains sequenced from a single sample in a study of T cell changes during pregnancy in multiple sclerosis. Repertoires were generated with immunoSEQ multiplex PCR, while TCRdb's copy carries only in-frame clones and drops some. The sample holds some 70,000 clones; about 89% are singletons and the top ten take more than 0.75%. The input for sequencing was peripheral blood, taken in the second trimester of pregnancy. These receptors were taken from a female donor with multiple sclerosis, enrolled in a pregnancy study.

The chain is built from TRBV2 and TRBJ2-7; 8 bases match TRBD1. J gave up 2 bases and V 9 bases, and 6 bases lay outside the gene matches. CDR3 length: 13 residues. From germline, CDR1 is SNHLY and CDR2 FYNNEI. CDR3 amino acids: CASTGTGPYEQYF. The CDR3 region has the DNA TGTGCCAGTACCGGGACAGGACCCTACGAGCAGTACTTC.

This clone occurred once. This chain joins TRBV27 and TRBJ2-6; TRBD1 is a possible D gene (6 bases). The CDR3 runs 15 residues. Trimming shortened V by 3 bases and J by 1 base, and 7 bases separated the two germline ends. Looked up from germline, CDR1 is MNHEY and CDR2 is SMNVEV (reference sequence). This CDR3 reads CASSFRGSGANVLTF. The CDR3 nucleotides read TGTGCCAGCAGTTTCAGGGGTTCTGGGGCCAACGTCCTGACTTTC.

The chain recombines TRBV6-1 with TRBJ1-2, with D uncertain. The germline gives CDR1 MNHNS, CDR2 SASEGT. This CDR3 spans 14 amino acids. V lost 7 bases, J lost 4 bases, and 16 bases lay in between. CDR3 residues: CASIRALSGYGYTF. As DNA, the CDR3 is TGTGCCAGCATACGCGCTCTCTCGGGCTATGGCTACACCTTC.

The rearrangement joins TRBV10-3 to TRBJ1-1; D possibly corresponds to TRBD1 (6 bases). Germline V gene lookup returns CDR1 ENHRY and CDR2 SYGVKD. Trimming took 6 bases from V and 3 from J, leaving 14 bases between them. This CDR3 has 14 amino acids. CDR3 region: CAISDTGWDTEAFF. The CDR3 DNA reads as TGTGCCATCAGCGACACAGGGTGGGACACTGAAGCTTTCTTT.

The chain has TRBV5-1 and TRBJ2-6; 9 nucleotides line up with TRBD1. Germline lookup yields CDR1 SGHRS and CDR2 YFSETQ. CDR3 size: 18 residues. V was pared by 4 bases and J by 0 bases, with 8 bases of the junction left unmatched. The CDR3: CASSLGTGFLSGANVLTF. The CDR3 DNA reads TGCGCCAGCAGCCTCGGGACAGGGTTCCTCTCTGGGGCCAACGTCCTGACTTTC.

The V call is TRBV29-1, the J call TRBJ2-5; D gene ambiguous. The CDR3 has 12 residues. Trimming pared 8 bases from V and 1 base from J, leaving 11 bases between. CDR1 and CDR2 (germline): SQVTM, ANQGSEA. CDR3 region: CSMERVQETQYF. CDR3 DNA sequence: TGCAGCATGGAGCGTGTCCAAGAGACCCAGTACTTC.

The chain recombines TRBV6-5 with TRBJ1-5; maybe TRBD1 (5 bases). The germline V and J ends were trimmed by 7 bases and 9 bases, with 16 bases remaining between them. The germline V gene encodes CDR1 MNHEY and CDR2 SVGAGI. The CDR3 covers 13 residues. The CDR3 sequence is CASTTGHGGPQHF. CDR3 nucleotide sequence: TGTGCCAGCACGACTGGTCACGGGGGGCCCCAGCATTTT.

This chain joins TRBV29-1 and TRBJ1-1; D uncertain. V was trimmed by 5 bases and J by 1 base, leaving 8 bases between them. The CDR3 runs 12 residues. Germline values: CDR1 SQVTM, CDR2 ANQGSEA. The CDR3 nucleotides are TGCAGCGTTCCTACAGAGAACACTGAAGCTTTCTTT. Protein product: CSVPTENTEAFF.

This clone was picked up a small number of times. V and J are TRBV5-4 and TRBJ2-5; TRBD1 is a possible D gene (7 bases). This CDR3 comprises 15 residues. Trimming took off 1 base at V and 5 bases at J, with 15 bases between the two ends. Germline CDR1 is SGHNT and CDR2 is YYREEE (reference sequence). The CDR3 nucleotides are TGTGCCAGCAGCTTGTCCAGGGGGGCTGGGGAGACCCAGTACTTC. Its protein is CASSLSRGAGETQYF.

V and J are TRBV27 and TRBJ1-3; 11 bases map to TRBD1. Germline-derived CDR1 and CDR2 are MNHEY and SMNVEV (reference sequence). This CDR3 region has 18 residues. J gave up 4 bases and V 6 bases, and 14 bases lay outside the gene matches. The DNA for the CDR3 is TGTGCCAGCAGGCGAACCGGGACAGGGGGTCGGGCCGGAAACACCATATATTTT. Protein: CASRRTGTGGRAGNTIYF.

The rearrangement joins TRBV11-2 to TRBJ1-1; possible D gene TRBD1, 6 bases. Germline CDR1 reads SGHAT; CDR2 reads FQNNGV. The CDR3 runs to 14 residues. V was clipped by 4 bases and J by 1 base, with 10 bases between them. The CDR3 region has the DNA TGTGCCAGCAGCTGGCAACAGGGGAACACTGAAGCTTTCTTT. This sequence encodes CASSWQQGNTEAFF.

This clone has a handful of counts. The J gene is TRBJ1-1, the V gene TRBV19, with 11 bases lining up with TRBD1. Per the germline V gene, CDR1 is LNHDA and CDR2 is SQIVND (reference sequence). V trimming: 9 bases; J trimming: 1 base; junction bases outside the gene matches: 1. The CDR3 totals 13 residues. Here the CDR3 DNA reads TGTGCCAGCGGACAGGGGGCGAACACTGAAGCTTTCTTT. Translated, it gives CASGQGANTEAFF.

This clone appeared a single time. The V and J genes are TRBV18 and TRBJ2-2; D uncertain. V was cut by 3 bases and J by 8 bases, with 7 bases left in between. The CDR3 runs 12 residues. In germline, CDR1 is KGHSH, CDR2 LQKENI. This chain's CDR3 is CASSPRFGELFF. The CDR3, as DNA: TGTGCCAGCTCACCGCGTTTTGGGGAGCTGTTTTTT.

The chain has TRBV19 and TRBJ2-3, with 11 nucleotides matching TRBD2. Germline trimming cut 1 base from V and 2 bases from J; bases unmatched to any gene: 17. The germline V gene has CDR1 LNHDA and CDR2 SQIVND (reference sequence). This CDR3 has 21 amino acids. CDR3 sequence (DNA): TGTGCCAGTAGTATAGCTGCCGGGACTAGCGGCGTCTATACCCTCACAGATACGCAGTATTTT. Protein sequence: CASSIAAGTSGVYTLTDTQYF.

The chain combines TRBV11-2 with TRBJ1-2; TRBD1 matches at 10 bases. CDR3 length: 15 amino acids. Germline V gives CDR1 SGHAT, CDR2 FQNNGV. V was pared by 0 bases and J by 7 bases, with 5 bases of the junction left unmatched. Here the CDR3 DNA reads TGTGCCAGCAGCTTAGACCCGACAGGGGGCCTTGGCTACACCTTC. Residues: CASSLDPTGGLGYTF.

V and J are TRBV14 and TRBJ1-1; possible D gene TRBD1, 5 bases. V was shortened by 3 bases and J by 3 bases, with 8 bases between the two germline ends. CDR3 length: 13 residues. Germline V gene data show CDR1 as SGHDN and CDR2 as FVKESK. The CDR3 bases are TGTGCCAGCAGCCACGGGGGTGACACTGAAGCTTTCTTT. This translates into CASSHGGDTEAFF.

The chain employs TRBV18 and TRBJ2-5; 7 nucleotides match TRBD1. CDR3 length: 14 residues. Germline V lookup: CDR1 KGHSH, CDR2 LQKENI. V shed 1 base, J shed 5 bases, and the junction held 4 bases outside the gene matches. CDR3 sequence: CASSPLGGVETQYF. The CDR3 DNA follows: TGTGCCAGCTCACCACTAGGGGGCGTCGAGACCCAGTACTTC.

The chain couples TRBV5-5 to TRBJ2-3, with 11 bases aligning to TRBD2. The length of the CDR3 is 15 residues. Germline V CDR1 and CDR2: SGHKS, YYEKEE (reference sequence). V trimming: 4 bases; J trimming: 4 bases; junction bases outside the gene matches: 5. Here the CDR3 DNA reads TGTGCCAGCAGCCAGGGACTAGCGGCACCAGATACGCAGTATTTT. It codes for CASSQGLAAPDTQYF.

This chain uses TRBV4-1 with TRBJ2-1, with a possible D match to TRBD1 (6 bases). Per the germline V gene, CDR1 is MGHRA and CDR2 is YSYEKL. The V end was cut by 2 bases, the J end by 4 bases, with 15 bases between. This CDR3 region has 16 residues. In DNA form, the CDR3 reads TGCGCCAGCAGCCAACGAAAATCAGGGGTTTACAATGAGCAGTTCTTC. Translation: CASSQRKSGVYNEQFF.

A single count supports this clone. The chain recombines TRBV5-1 with TRBJ2-7, with unresolved D. This CDR3 spans 13 amino acids. Germline CDR1 is SGHRS and CDR2 is YFSETQ. Trimming cost V 5 bases and J 6 bases, with 15 bases left between them. CDR3 sequence reads: CASRRPRYIEQYF. As DNA, the CDR3 is TGCGCCAGCAGGAGGCCGCGTTATATCGAGCAGTACTTC.

This clone was seen only a few times. The chain carries TRBV29-1 and TRBJ1-1; possibly TRBD1 for D (5 bases). Trimming took 2 bases from V and 10 from J, leaving 11 bases between them. The CDR3 is 11 amino acids. Per germline, CDR1 SQVTM and CDR2 ANQGSEA. The CDR3 DNA reads TGCAGCGTTGAATCCGTGGGGGGAGCTTTCTTT. It is translated as CSVESVGGAFF.

This sequence joins TRBV25-1 and TRBJ1-3; D is uncertain. V lost 4 bases and J lost 3, with 7 bases in between. This CDR3 comprises 13 residues. From germline, CDR1 is MGHDK and CDR2 SYGVNS. DNA for the CDR3: TGTGCCAGCAGTGGGTGGCTTGGAAACACCATATATTTT. Its translation is CASSGWLGNTIYF.

This sequence joins TRBV4-3 and TRBJ2-7; 7 bases map to TRBD1. Per germline, CDR1 LGHNA and CDR2 YSLEER. CDR3 length: 15 residues. Losses at the gene ends were 2 bases for V and 3 bases for J; bases not matched to a gene: 7. CDR3 nucleotides: TGCGCCAGCAGCCAATCTCGGACAGGATTCTACGAGCAGTACTTC. It codes for CASSQSRTGFYEQYF.

The chain carries TRBV9 and TRBJ2-3, with 8 bases that match TRBD2. The ends lost 0 bases at V and 4 bases at J; junction bases unmatched: 7. This CDR3 is 16 amino acids long. CDR1 is SGDLS, CDR2 YYNGEE, per germline. For the CDR3, the DNA is TGTGCCAGCAGCGTAGTGGGTAGCGGGGTTTCAGATACGCAGTATTTT. This sequence encodes CASSVVGSGVSDTQYF. The entire variable domain, with the rest obtained from reference TRBV9 and TRBJ2-3, is as follows: DSGVTQTPKHLITATGQRVTLRCSPRSGDLSVYWYQQSLDQGLQFLIQYYNGEERAKGNILERFSAQQFPDLHSELNLSSLELGDSALYFCASSVVGSGVSDTQYFGPGTRLTVL.

V is TRBV6-5 and J is TRBJ1-1; perhaps TRBD1 as D (5 bases). This CDR3 is built from 14 residues. Germline assignment: CDR1 MNHEY and CDR2 SVGAGI. V was shortened by 3 bases and J by 1 base, with 9 bases between the two germline ends. DNA for the CDR3: TGTGCCAGCAGTTATAGCAGGGAGAACACTGAAGCTTTCTTT. Its translation is CASSYSRENTEAFF.

The genes are TRBV6-4 and TRBJ1-2, with TRBD1 matching over 10 bases. The V gene end was trimmed by 8 bases and the J gene end by 4 bases; junction bases not matched to a gene: 7. This CDR3 has 14 amino acids. The germline V gene has CDR1 MRHNA and CDR2 SNTAGT. CDR3 in amino acids: CASSRDRGPYGYTF. The CDR3 DNA follows: TGTGCCAGCTCCCGGGACAGGGGTCCCTATGGCTACACCTTC.

V and J are TRBV7-2 and TRBJ1-1; D gene ambiguous. Germline loops: CDR1 SGHTA, CDR2 FQGNSA. This CDR3 spans 18 amino acids. V lost 2 bases, J lost 3 bases, and 22 bases lay in between. The CDR3 loop is CASSLRLRVGFSDTEAFF. The CDR3 region has the DNA TGTGCCAGCAGCTTAAGGCTTCGGGTCGGTTTCTCGGACACTGAAGCTTTCTTT.

This clone was seen a single time. The genes are TRBV5-6 and TRBJ1-5, with a possible D match to TRBD1 (5 bases). Trimming shortened V by 1 base and J by 3 bases, and 8 bases separated the two germline ends. The CDR3 loop spans 14 amino acids. The germline CDR1 and CDR2 sequences are SGHDT and YYEEEE. The CDR3 DNA reads as TGTGCCAGCAGCTTGTACAGGACCAATCAGCCCCAGCATTTT. It specifies CASSLYRTNQPQHF.

The chain has TRBV9 and TRBJ1-4, with unresolved D. Trimming removed 0 bases from V and 4 bases from J, with 7 bases in between. Germline CDR1 SGDLS, CDR2 YYNGEE. The CDR3 length is 14 residues. CDR3 DNA sequence: TGTGCCAGCAGCGTAGAACTGGTTAATGAAAAACTGTTTTTT. Its translation: CASSVELVNEKLFF.

J is TRBJ1-3 and V is TRBV6-5; 10 positions match TRBD1. The length of the CDR3 is 14 residues. The germline V gene encodes CDR1 MNHEY and CDR2 SVGAGI. Germline trimming cut 10 bases from V and 1 base from J; bases unmatched to any gene: 4. This chain's CDR3 is CATGTGDSGNTIYF. Written as DNA, the CDR3 is TGTGCCACGGGGACAGGGGATTCTGGAAACACCATATATTTT.

The chain carries TRBV7-3 and TRBJ2-3; D is possibly TRBD2 (6 bases). The V end was cut by 2 bases, the J end by 2 bases, with 8 bases between. Looked up from germline, CDR1 is SGHTA and CDR2 is FQGTGA. There are 14 residues in the CDR3. In DNA form, the CDR3 reads TGTGCCAGCAGCTTATGGGGGGACACAGATACGCAGTATTTT. Amino acids: CASSLWGDTDTQYF.

V gene TRBV7-2 combines with J gene TRBJ1-3, with no clear D. CDR1 is SGHTA and CDR2 is FQGNSA in the germline V gene. The CDR3 contains 14 residues. Trimming cost V 6 bases and J 0 bases, with 9 bases left between them. The CDR3 loop reads CASRREGSGNTIYF. CDR3 bases: TGTGCCAGCAGAAGAGAGGGCTCTGGAAACACCATATATTTT.